This T cell receptor (beta chain) was retrieved from a study of cytomegalovirus exposure and HLA in healthy donors. Study results and caveats: In a later analysis, donors in an Asian-associated ancestry cluster reportedly had fewer N-insertions in productive TCRs than the cohort mean.

Germline assignment: CDR1 SQVTM and CDR2 ANQGSEA. V gave up 3 bases and J gave up 5 bases; unmatched junction bases: 8. This CDR3 is 14 amino acids long. The PCR used 60 Vbeta and 13 Jbeta primers. Authors' methods: In a later analysis, 79 million or so unique TCR beta chains included roughly 11 million shared by two or more donors. TCRdb keeps only in-frame clones here, not all; method: immunoSEQ multiplex PCR. D and trimming were read from the DNA, whereas the V and J calls and clone size are those reported in that table. The sample carries approximately 170,000 clones, around 77% recorded once. Concerning this clone: What it recognizes is unknown.

Participants comprised healthy donors of bone marrow. The material sequenced was PBMCs. The source is a woman aged 25 to 45 in good health and CMV-seropositive. This chain connects TRBV29-1 to TRBJ1-2; the match to TRBD1 covers 8 bases. The CDR3 sequence: CSVEQGADQYGYTF. CDR3 nucleotide sequence: TGCAGCGTTGAGCAGGGGGCGGATCAATATGGCTACACCTTC.